This section outlines one TCR beta chain sequence together with its context. Its target is unknown. These data come from a study of beta chain features in type 1 diabetes. It was one heparinised blood draw, averaging around 100 mL, that each donor gave. All of the isolated RNA was reverse transcribed, so expressed TCRB transcripts were sequenced. Assay used: immunoSEQ multiplex PCR; TCRdb lists only in-frame clones, some missing. The data hold 500,000 to 800,000 clones, with roughly an eighth observed a single time. Study outcomes and limitations: Among all four CD4+ subsets, Type 1 diabetes patients had TCRB CDR3s that were moderately but significantly shorter. At VDJ recombination sites, type 1 diabetes patients had fewer insertions and more deleted nucleotides.

The source material was naive CD4+ T cells from blood. The clonotype comes from a man younger than 45 with type 1 diabetes.

For the CDR3, the DNA is TGTGCCAGCAGCTTAGTGACCGGGTCCTACGAGCAGTACTTC. It encodes CASSLVTGSYEQYF. The chain couples TRBV7-8 to TRBJ2-7; no firm D call. Trimming cost V 1 base and J 1 base, with 8 bases left between them. CDR3 size: 14 residues. Looked up from germline, CDR1 is SGHVS and CDR2 is FQNEAQ.